These 32 T cell receptor beta chains share one sample of origin, sequenced in a study of blood T cell repertoires in COVID-19. TCRdb's copy holds only in-frame clones and misses some; the assay was immunoSEQ multiplex PCR. The data hold roughly 250,000 clones, with approximately 90% observed a single time. The sequenced material came from PBMCs or T cells enriched from blood (not recorded which). These receptors were obtained from a woman in her forties with acute COVID-19.

V and J are TRBV7-9 and TRBJ2-3; D is perhaps TRBD2 (6 bases). Trimming cost V 1 base and J 3 bases, with 11 bases left between them. Germline V gene lookup returns CDR1 SEHNR and CDR2 FQNEAQ (reference sequence). The CDR3 sequence is 15 residues long. In DNA form, the CDR3 reads TGTGCCAGCAGCTTAGAGGGAGGTTGGACAGATACGCAGTATTTT. It specifies CASSLEGGWTDTQYF.

The chain couples TRBV11-2 to TRBJ1-5, with D possibly matching TRBD1 (6 bases). Germline values: CDR1 SGHAT, CDR2 FQNNGV. Trimming stripped 1 base from V and 5 bases from J, with 12 bases between. This CDR3 is built from 15 residues. CDR3 amino acids: CASSLGQDPYQPQHF. The CDR3 coding sequence is TGTGCCAGCAGCTTAGGACAGGACCCTTATCAGCCCCAGCATTTT.

This chain connects TRBV3-1 (or the pseudogene TRBV3-2) to TRBJ1-1; D is ambiguous. Germline CDR1 reads LGHDT; CDR2 reads YNNKEL (reference sequence). V was trimmed by 1 base and J by 7 bases, leaving 7 bases between them. The CDR3 covers 12 residues. CDR3 sequence: CASSQVPSEAFF. Here the CDR3 DNA reads TGTGCCAGCAGCCAAGTCCCGAGTGAAGCTTTCTTT.

The J gene is TRBJ2-5, the V gene TRBV6-2 or TRBV6-3; weak D call: TRBD2 (6 bases). The ends were cut back, 6 bases at V and 3 bases at J, with 17 bases in the middle. In germline, CDR1 is MNHEY, CDR2 SVGEGT. CDR3 size: 15 residues. In DNA, the CDR3 is TGTGCCAGCAGCACCCGGGAGCGACGCAAAGAGACCCAGTACTTC. This translates into CASSTRERRKETQYF.

The chain links TRBV28 to TRBJ1-5; tentatively, D is TRBD1 (6 bases). The CDR3 has 15 residues. V was trimmed by 5 bases and J by 2 bases, leaving 13 bases between them. CDR1 is MDHEN, CDR2 SYDVKM, per germline. CDR3 DNA: TGTGCCAGCAGTGAGGGCGGGGGCGGCAATCAGCCCCAGCATTTT. This encodes CASSEGGGGNQPQHF.

V is TRBV27 and J is TRBJ2-1; D uncertain. The V end lost 2 bases, the J end lost 4 bases, and 6 bases lay between the germline ends. The CDR3 loop spans 13 amino acids. Germline CDR1 and CDR2: MNHEY and SMNVEV (reference sequence). The CDR3 nucleotides are TGTGCCAGCAGTTTACCCCCTTACAATGAGCAGTTCTTC. Amino acids: CASSLPPYNEQFF.

The rearrangement joins TRBV7-6 to TRBJ2-7, with 9 nucleotides matching TRBD1. Germline trimming cut 5 bases from V and 7 bases from J; bases unmatched to any gene: 6. Germline assignment: CDR1 SGHVS and CDR2 FNYEAQ. The CDR3 totals 13 residues. The CDR3 nucleotides read TGTGCCAGCAGCCTACAGGGGGCGGGGGAGCAGTACTTC. It specifies CASSLQGAGEQYF.

The chain has TRBV19 and TRBJ1-1; D not certain. Germline V gene data show CDR1 as LNHDA and CDR2 as SQIVND (reference sequence). The CDR3 spans 12 residues. V lost 4 bases and J lost 4, with 7 bases in between. The CDR3 loop reads CASSNGITEAFF. The CDR3 nucleotides are TGTGCCAGTAGTAACGGGATCACTGAAGCTTTCTTT.

This rearrangement joins TRBV7-3 to TRBJ2-3; tentatively, D is TRBD2 (5 bases). The germline V gene encodes CDR1 SGHTA and CDR2 FQGTGA. Trimming removed 1 base from V and 0 bases from J, with 11 bases in between. This CDR3 region has 16 residues. The CDR3 protein is CASSLKGRGSTDTQYF. The CDR3, as DNA: TGTGCCAGCAGCTTAAAAGGCCGGGGTAGCACAGATACGCAGTATTTT.

V is TRBV6-5 and J is TRBJ2-3; the match to TRBD1 covers 10 bases. Per germline, CDR1 MNHEY and CDR2 SVGAGI. CDR3 size: 15 residues. Trimming at V came to 6 bases and at J to 2 bases, leaving 5 bases not matched to a gene. CDR3: CASRSGTGATDTQYF. CDR3 coding DNA: TGTGCCAGCAGATCCGGGACAGGGGCCACAGATACGCAGTATTTT.

This chain connects TRBV28 to TRBJ2-3; TRBD2 is a possible D gene (5 bases). This CDR3 is built from 17 residues. V was shortened by 6 bases and J by 2 bases, with 21 bases between the two germline ends. Germline CDR1 MDHEN, CDR2 SYDVKM. DNA for the CDR3: TGTGCCAGCAGGCCAAACATACTACGGGAATTCACAGATACGCAGTATTTT. Translation gives CASRPNILREFTDTQYF. Full variable domain (remainder filled in from reference TRBV28 and TRBJ2-3): DVKVTQSSRYLVKRTGEKVFLECVQDMDHENMFWYRQDPGLGLRLIYFSYDVKMKEKGDIPEGYSVSREKKERFSLILESASTNQTSMYLCASRPNILREFTDTQYFGPGTRLTVL.

J is TRBJ1-2 and V is TRBV27; weak D call: TRBD1 (6 bases). Trimming removed 0 bases at V and 5 bases at J, with 13 bases between. CDR3 size: 15 residues. Germline V gene lookup returns CDR1 MNHEY and CDR2 SMNVEV (reference sequence). The CDR3 nucleotides are TGTGCCAGCAGTTTATCATGGGGGCTGAGTTATGGCTACACCTTC. Protein sequence: CASSLSWGLSYGYTF.

This rearrangement joins TRBV7-9 to TRBJ2-1, with TRBD2 matching 7 bases. The CDR3 has 18 amino acids. The V and J ends lost 3 bases and 0 bases, in that order; junction bases with no gene match: 11. The germline V gene encodes CDR1 SEHNR and CDR2 FQNEAQ (reference sequence). For the CDR3, the DNA is TGTGCCAGCAGCTTTCCGAGCGGGGTCGCGATCTCCTACAATGAGCAGTTCTTC. It yields the protein CASSFPSGVAISYNEQFF.

The V gene is TRBV7-9, the J gene TRBJ1-4, with 7 bases identical to TRBD1. The germline gives CDR1 SEHNR, CDR2 FQNEAQ (reference sequence). After removal of 4 bases from V and 8 bases from J, the junction contained 7 bases not matched to a gene. This CDR3 comprises 14 residues. CDR3 sequence reads: CASSSGGTGEKLFF. The CDR3 bases are TGTGCCAGCAGCTCAGGGGGAACGGGGGAAAAACTGTTTTTT.

In nucleotides, the CDR3 is TGTGCCACCAGTGATCCCGGACTAGAGACCCAGTACTTC. Translated, it gives CATSDPGLETQYF. The chain is built from TRBV24-1 and TRBJ2-5, with D perhaps TRBD2 (5 bases). This CDR3 is 13 amino acids long. The germline gives CDR1 KGHDR, CDR2 SFDVKD. V dropped 3 bases and J dropped 4 bases, with 8 bases sitting between them.

This sequence joins TRBV7-3 and TRBJ2-7, with 7 bases that match TRBD1. The germline V gene encodes CDR1 SGHTA and CDR2 FQGTGA. This CDR3 has 15 residues. J gave up 5 bases and V 3 bases, and 10 bases lay outside the gene matches. The CDR3 here is CASSFAGTALNEQYF. The CDR3 nucleotides read TGTGCCAGCAGCTTCGCTGGGACAGCCCTGAACGAGCAGTACTTC. Based on the CDR3 plus reference TRBV7-3 and TRBJ2-7, the full variable domain is GAGVSQTPSNKVTEKGKYVELRCDPISGHTALYWYRQSLGQGPEFLIYFQGTGAADDSGLPNDRFFAVRPEGSVSTLKIQRTERGDSAVYLCASSFAGTALNEQYFGPGTRLTVT.

The J gene is TRBJ2-1, the V gene TRBV5-1; perhaps TRBD2 as D (6 bases). This CDR3 is 14 amino acids long. The V end was cut by 1 base, the J end by 5 bases, with 10 bases between. Germline V gives CDR1 SGHRS, CDR2 YFSETQ. CDR3: CASSLSSENNEQFF. The CDR3 nucleotides read TGCGCCAGCAGCTTGTCTAGCGAGAACAATGAGCAGTTCTTC.

The V and J genes are TRBV5-4 and TRBJ2-3, with D possibly being TRBD1 (5 bases). V lost 1 base to trimming and J lost 3 bases, with 6 bases between them. This CDR3 has 13 residues. Per germline, CDR1 SGHNT and CDR2 YYREEE (reference sequence). The CDR3 sequence: CASSLQGTDTQYF. The CDR3 bases are TGTGCCAGCAGCTTGCAGGGAACAGATACGCAGTATTTT.

The chain links TRBV5-1 to TRBJ1-1, with D tentatively TRBD1 (5 bases). The germline CDR1 and CDR2 sequences are SGHRS and YFSETQ. V was trimmed by 3 bases and J by 4 bases, leaving 10 bases between them. The CDR3 contains 13 residues. This CDR3 is CASSYMGGTEAFF. CDR3 coding DNA: TGCGCCAGCAGCTACATGGGGGGCACTGAAGCTTTCTTT. Supplemented by reference TRBV5-1 and TRBJ1-1, the full variable domain reads KAGVTQTPRYLIKTRGQQVTLSCSPISGHRSVSWYQQTPGQGLQFLFEYFSETQRNKGNFPGRFSGRQFSNSRSEMNVSTLELGDSALYLCASSYMGGTEAFFGQGTRLTVV.

CDR3 nucleotide sequence: TGTGCCAGCAGTGACCCCTCCTCCTCCTACGAGCAGTACTTC. It yields the protein CASSDPSSSYEQYF. The V and J genes are TRBV25-1 and TRBJ2-7; D is ambiguous. Germline V CDR1 and CDR2: MGHDK, SYGVNS. The CDR3 is made up of 14 amino acids. Trimming took 3 bases from V and 0 from J, leaving 9 bases between them.

About this clone itself: A read error may produce the germline difference seen at one junction end. The genes are TRBV29-1 and TRBJ1-2, with 9 bases identical to TRBD1. This CDR3 is 13 amino acids long. CDR1 and CDR2 (germline): SQVTM, ANQGSEA. DNA of the CDR3: TGCAGCGTAGAAGGACAGGGGCCCTATGGCTACACCTTC. Amino acids: CSVEGQGPYGYTF.

This chain uses TRBV5-1 with TRBJ1-2; TRBD1 might be the D (5 bases). CDR1 and CDR2 (germline): SGHRS, YFSETQ. CDR3 length equals 13 residues. V was trimmed by 0 bases and J by 4 bases, leaving 7 bases between them. The CDR3 DNA reads TGCGCCAGCAGCTTGGAGGGGCTCTATGGCTACACCTTC. Translation gives CASSLEGLYGYTF.

The genes are TRBV30 and TRBJ2-3, with TRBD2 identical over 10 bases. The CDR3 runs 15 residues. J was trimmed by 4 bases and V by 0 bases; bases with no gene match: 4. Germline CDR1 is GTSNPN and CDR2 is SVGIG (reference sequence). Here the CDR3 reads CAWSVAGGGPDTQYF. The CDR3 nucleotides are TGTGCCTGGAGTGTAGCGGGAGGGGGACCAGATACGCAGTATTTT.

This rearrangement joins TRBV4-1 to TRBJ2-3; TRBD1 matches 10 bases. The V gene's germline CDR1 is MGHRA and CDR2 YSYEKL. The trim removed 0 bases at V and 5 bases at J, leaving 2 bases unmatched. This CDR3 is built from 15 residues. CDR3 bases: TGCGCCAGCAGCCAAGATCGGACAGGGGGAGATACGCAGTATTTT. It codes for CASSQDRTGGDTQYF.

The chain links TRBV30 to TRBJ1-1; D perhaps matches TRBD1 (6 bases). The germline V and J ends were trimmed by 3 bases and 3 bases, with 8 bases remaining between them. Germline lookup yields CDR1 GTSNPN and CDR2 SVGIG (reference sequence). This CDR3 contains 12 residues. The CDR3 loop is CAWRYRDTEAFF. The CDR3 region has the DNA TGTGCCTGGAGGTACAGGGACACTGAAGCTTTCTTT. The complete variable domain, with remaining parts taken from reference TRBV30 and TRBJ1-1, reads SQTIHQWPATLVQPVGSPLSLECTVEGTSNPNLYWYRQAAGRGLQLLFYSVGIGQISSEVPQNLSASRPQDRQFILSSKKLLLSDSGFYLCAWRYRDTEAFFGQGTRLTVV.

This chain joins TRBV19 and TRBJ1-1, with TRBD1 identical over 8 bases. The germline gives CDR1 LNHDA, CDR2 SQIVND (reference sequence). The CDR3 is made up of 14 amino acids. V dropped 7 bases and J dropped 1; count of bases not matched to a gene: 5. CDR3 protein: CASKSGQANTEAFF. The CDR3 region has the DNA TGTGCCAGTAAATCGGGACAGGCGAACACTGAAGCTTTCTTT.

The gene calls are TRBV28 and TRBJ2-2, with D tentatively TRBD2 (5 bases). Germline assignment: CDR1 MDHEN and CDR2 SYDVKM. With 3 bases removed from V and 6 bases from J, the gap between germline ends came to 17 bases. CDR3 length equals 16 residues. CDR3 loop: CASSFYRLVRAGELFF. CDR3 nucleotide sequence: TGTGCCAGCAGTTTTTATCGCCTAGTGAGGGCCGGGGAGCTGTTTTTT.

The chain employs TRBV9 and TRBJ1-4, with 9 nucleotides matching TRBD1. The ends lost 4 bases at V and 10 bases at J; junction bases unmatched: 8. Germline assignment: CDR1 SGDLS and CDR2 YYNGEE. The CDR3 consists of 14 residues. Here the CDR3 reads CASSPGTGTRKLFF. The CDR3 DNA follows: TGTGCCAGCAGCCCCGGGACAGGGACGCGAAAACTGTTTTTT.

The J gene is TRBJ2-3, the V gene TRBV7-9, with 10 bases lining up with TRBD2. Trimming took 5 bases from V and 0 from J; bases not matched to a gene: 8. Germline V gene data show CDR1 as SEHNR and CDR2 as FQNEAQ (reference sequence). CDR3 size: 17 residues. Here the CDR3 reads CASSQGLASPSTDTQYF. CDR3 DNA: TGTGCCAGCAGCCAGGGACTAGCGAGCCCTAGCACAGATACGCAGTATTTT.

The rearrangement joins TRBV3-1 (or the pseudogene TRBV3-2) to TRBJ2-6; 7 bases align to TRBD2. J lost 0 bases, V lost 4 bases, and 12 bases had no gene match. Germline lookup yields CDR1 LGHDT and CDR2 YNNKEL (reference sequence). The CDR3 contains 19 residues. This CDR3 reads CASSLVARGRASGANVLTF. The CDR3, as DNA: TGTGCCAGCAGCCTGGTAGCGCGTGGGAGGGCCTCTGGGGCCAACGTCCTGACTTTC.

The chain joins TRBV5-1 to TRBJ1-1, with D perhaps matching TRBD1 (5 bases). This CDR3 has 17 residues. Between the trimmed V and J ends, which lost 2 bases and 0 bases, there was a span of 17 bases. Looked up from germline, CDR1 is SGHRS and CDR2 is YFSETQ. The CDR3 sequence: CASSFLTGAGVNTEAFF. The CDR3 DNA reads TGCGCCAGCAGCTTTTTAACTGGGGCGGGAGTGAACACTGAAGCTTTCTTT.

The chain uses TRBV7-9 and TRBJ1-2, with D maybe TRBD1 (6 bases). V was pared by 5 bases and J by 0 bases, with 19 bases between. The CDR3 runs 17 residues. Germline CDR1 SEHNR, CDR2 FQNEAQ (reference sequence). The CDR3 DNA sequence: TGTGCCAGCAGCATCCTGAGGGGGAGGGGATCTAACTATGGCTACACCTTC. This sequence encodes CASSILRGRGSNYGYTF.